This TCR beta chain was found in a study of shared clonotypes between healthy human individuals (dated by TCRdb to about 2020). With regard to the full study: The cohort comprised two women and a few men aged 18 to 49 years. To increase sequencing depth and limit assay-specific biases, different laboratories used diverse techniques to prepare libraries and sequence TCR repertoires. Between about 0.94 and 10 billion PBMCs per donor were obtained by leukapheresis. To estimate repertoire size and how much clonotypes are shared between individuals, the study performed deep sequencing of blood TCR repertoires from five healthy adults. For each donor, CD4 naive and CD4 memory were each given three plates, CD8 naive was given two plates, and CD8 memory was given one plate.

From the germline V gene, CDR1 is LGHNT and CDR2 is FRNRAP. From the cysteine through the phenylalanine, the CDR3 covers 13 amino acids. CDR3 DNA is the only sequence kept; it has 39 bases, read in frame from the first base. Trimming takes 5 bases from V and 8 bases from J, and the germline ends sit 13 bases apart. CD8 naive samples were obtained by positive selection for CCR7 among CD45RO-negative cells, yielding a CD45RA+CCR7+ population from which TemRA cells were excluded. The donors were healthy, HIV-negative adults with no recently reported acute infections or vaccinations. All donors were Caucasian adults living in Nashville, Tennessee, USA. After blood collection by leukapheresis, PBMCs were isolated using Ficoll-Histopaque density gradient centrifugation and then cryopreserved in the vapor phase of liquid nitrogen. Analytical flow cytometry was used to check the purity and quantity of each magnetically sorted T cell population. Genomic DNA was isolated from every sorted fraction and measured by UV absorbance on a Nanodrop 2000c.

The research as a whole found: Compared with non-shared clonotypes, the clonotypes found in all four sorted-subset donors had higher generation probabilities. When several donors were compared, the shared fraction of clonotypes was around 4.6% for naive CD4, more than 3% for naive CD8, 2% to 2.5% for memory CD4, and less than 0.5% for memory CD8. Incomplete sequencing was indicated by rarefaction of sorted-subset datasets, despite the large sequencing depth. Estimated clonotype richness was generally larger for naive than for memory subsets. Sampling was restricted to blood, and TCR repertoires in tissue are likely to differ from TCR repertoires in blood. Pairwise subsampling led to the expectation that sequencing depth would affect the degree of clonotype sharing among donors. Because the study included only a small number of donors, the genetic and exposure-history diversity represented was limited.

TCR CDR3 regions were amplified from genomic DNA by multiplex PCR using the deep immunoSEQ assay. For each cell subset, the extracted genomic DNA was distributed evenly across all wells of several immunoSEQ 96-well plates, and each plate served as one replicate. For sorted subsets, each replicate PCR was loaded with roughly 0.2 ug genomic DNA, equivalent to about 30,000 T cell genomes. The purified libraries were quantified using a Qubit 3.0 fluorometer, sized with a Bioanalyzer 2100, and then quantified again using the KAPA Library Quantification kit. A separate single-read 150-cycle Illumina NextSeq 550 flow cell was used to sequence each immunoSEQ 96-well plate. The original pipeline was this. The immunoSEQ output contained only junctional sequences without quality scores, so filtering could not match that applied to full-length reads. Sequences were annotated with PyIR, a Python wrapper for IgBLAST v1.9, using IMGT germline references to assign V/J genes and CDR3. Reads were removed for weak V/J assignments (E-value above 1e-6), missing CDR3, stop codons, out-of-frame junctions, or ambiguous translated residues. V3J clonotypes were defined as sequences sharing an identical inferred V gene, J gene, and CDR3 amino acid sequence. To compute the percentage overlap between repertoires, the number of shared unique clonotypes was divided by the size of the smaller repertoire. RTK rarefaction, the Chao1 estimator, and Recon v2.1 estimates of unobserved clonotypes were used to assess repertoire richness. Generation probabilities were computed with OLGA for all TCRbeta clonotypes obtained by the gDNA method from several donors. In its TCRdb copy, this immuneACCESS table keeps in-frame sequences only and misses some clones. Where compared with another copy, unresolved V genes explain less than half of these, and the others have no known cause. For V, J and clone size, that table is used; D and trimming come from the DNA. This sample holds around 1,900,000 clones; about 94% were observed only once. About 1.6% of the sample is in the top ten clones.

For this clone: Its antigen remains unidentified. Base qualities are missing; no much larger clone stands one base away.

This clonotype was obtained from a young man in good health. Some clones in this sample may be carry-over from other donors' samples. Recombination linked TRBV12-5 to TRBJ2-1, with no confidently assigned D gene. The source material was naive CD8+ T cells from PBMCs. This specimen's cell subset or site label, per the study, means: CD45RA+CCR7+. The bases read TGTGCTAGTGGTAACCCCCCCCGTTATGAGCAGTTCTTC. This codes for CASGNPPRYEQFF.